Each of the 2 T cell receptor beta chains below was sequenced from the same sample in a study of shared clonotypes between healthy human individuals. The naive CD8 subset, CD45RO-negative cells positively selected for CCR7, excluded terminally differentiated effector memory CD45RA+ cells. Here immunoSEQ multiplex PCR was the method, and the copy in TCRdb shows in-frame clones only, minus some. Altogether roughly 590,000 clones are present, nearly 97% being singletons, with the ten largest covering less than 0.13%. Sequencing was performed on naive CD8+ T cells sorted from blood. The receptors derive from a woman between 25 and 40 years old in good health.

The chain carries TRBV5-6 and TRBJ2-3; a weak D match, TRBD2 (5 bases). Trimming stripped 0 bases from V and 8 bases from J, with 13 bases between. This CDR3 region has 14 residues. Germline V gives CDR1 SGHDT, CDR2 YYEEEE. The CDR3 is CASSLGDLAGTQYF. As DNA, the CDR3 is TGTGCCAGCAGCTTGGGCGATTTGGCGGGTACGCAGTATTTT.

The chain joins TRBV5-1 to TRBJ2-3, with 8 positions matching TRBD2. Germline values: CDR1 SGHRS, CDR2 YFSETQ. Trimming at V came to 1 base and at J to 2 bases, leaving 6 bases not matched to a gene. CDR3 length: 16 amino acids. CDR3 loop: CASSLREGGDTDTQYF. CDR3 bases: TGCGCCAGCAGCTTGCGGGAGGGTGGGGACACAGATACGCAGTATTTT.